The 12 T cell receptor beta chains below all came from one sample that was sequenced in a study of identical twins. TCRdb independently ran MiXCR on the 5' RACE reads; one entry per CDR3 protein. In the table there are about 920,000 distinct CDR3 sequences, approximately 13% of which are singletons. These data were also reused for a study on yellow fever vaccine responses in identical twins.

Sequencing was performed on PBMCs. These receptors were collected from a woman younger than 35 in good health.

This clonotype was observed a few times. V gene TRBV11-3 combines with J gene TRBJ1-1; unclear D gene. The germline V gene has CDR1 SGHNT and CDR2 YENEEA. This CDR3 has 13 residues. Trimming cost V 3 bases and J 6 bases, with 11 bases left between them. The DNA of the CDR3 is TGTGCCAGCAGCTTGAATGCGGATGCTGAAGCTTTCTTT. This gives the protein CASSLNADAEAFF.

This clonotype was detected only a few times. The CDR3 here is CASSLAARAYEQYF. The CDR3 DNA sequence: TGTGCCAGCAGTTTAGCGGCCAGGGCCTACGAGCAGTACTTC. The chain recombines TRBV27 with TRBJ2-7, with a tentative D call TRBD1 (5 bases). The V gene's germline CDR1 is MNHEY and CDR2 SMNVEV (reference sequence). Trimming shortened V by 2 bases and J by 2 bases, and 10 bases separated the two germline ends. CDR3 size: 14 residues.

This clonotype was counted ten times or more. The chain carries TRBV27 and TRBJ2-1; a weak D match, TRBD1 (6 bases). The V end was cut by 6 bases, the J end by 5 bases, with 17 bases between. The CDR3 contains 15 residues. Germline values: CDR1 MNHEY, CDR2 SMNVEV (reference sequence). Here the CDR3 reads CASSPEPGTNNEQFF. CDR3 in DNA: TGTGCCAGCAGCCCCGAGCCCGGGACAAACAATGAGCAGTTCTTC.

The rearrangement joins TRBV10-3 to TRBJ2-2; 8 bases are shared with TRBD2. The germline V gene has CDR1 ENHRY and CDR2 SYGVKD. The J segment lost 5 bases and the V segment lost 0 bases, leaving 2 bases of the junction unmatched. This CDR3 contains 15 residues. CDR3 coding DNA: TGTGCCATCAGTGAGTCTCCTAGCGGGACCGGGGAGCTGTTTTTT. The encoded protein is CAISESPSGTGELFF.

This rearrangement joins TRBV11-2 to TRBJ2-3, with D unresolved. This CDR3 contains 15 residues. V lost 0 bases to trimming and J lost 4 bases, with 11 bases between them. Germline V gene data show CDR1 as SGHAT and CDR2 as FQNNGV. The CDR3 region is CASSLESYWADTQYF. The CDR3, as DNA: TGTGCCAGCAGCTTAGAATCCTATTGGGCAGATACGCAGTATTTT.

This clonotype was detected only a few times. The rearrangement joins TRBV25-1 to TRBJ1-2; TRBD1 is a possible D gene (6 bases). CDR3 length: 13 residues. V dropped 8 bases and J dropped 8 bases, with 18 bases sitting between them. The germline gives CDR1 MGHDK, CDR2 SYGVNS. DNA for the CDR3: TGTGCCAGCGGGGTGACAGGCTACGCAGGCTACACCTTC. Protein product: CASGVTGYAGYTF.

In this sample, this clonotype turned up a few times. The chain uses TRBV5-1 and TRBJ2-7; 8 nucleotides agree with TRBD2. This CDR3 spans 13 amino acids. J was trimmed by 5 bases and V by 3 bases; bases with no gene match: 4. Germline lookup yields CDR1 SGHRS and CDR2 YFSETQ. The CDR3 loop is CASSWSGSHEQYF. CDR3 DNA: TGCGCCAGCAGCTGGAGCGGGAGCCACGAGCAGTACTTC.

The chain has TRBV6-6 and TRBJ2-5, with 10 bases matching TRBD2. Germline V lookup: CDR1 MNHNY, CDR2 SVGAGI (reference sequence). J lost 1 base, V lost 11 bases, and 4 bases had no gene match. The CDR3 has 13 amino acids. The CDR3: CAGASGSQETQYF. For the CDR3, the DNA is TGTGCCGGGGCTAGCGGGAGCCAAGAGACCCAGTACTTC.

V is TRBV12-3 or TRBV12-4 and J is TRBJ1-2; no definite D call. CDR3 size: 13 residues. V gave up 7 bases and J gave up 3 bases, with 12 bases separating them. In DNA form, the CDR3 reads TGTGCCAGCATGGGCGGTCTCGACTATGGCTACACCTTC. This translates into CASMGGLDYGYTF.

The V and J genes are TRBV5-1 and TRBJ2-1, with 9 bases lining up with TRBD2. This CDR3 is 16 amino acids long. V dropped 4 bases and J dropped 6; count of bases not matched to a gene: 11. The germline V gene has CDR1 SGHRS and CDR2 YFSETQ. CDR3 amino acids: CASSPGGGSGSNEQFF. The CDR3, as DNA: TGCGCCAGCAGCCCAGGCGGGGGTAGCGGGAGCAATGAGCAGTTCTTC.

The V gene is TRBV4-1, the J gene TRBJ1-6; D unresolved. The V and J ends lost 2 bases and 8 bases respectively, with 13 bases between them. The CDR3 is 15 amino acids. Germline V gene sequence: CDR1 MGHRA, CDR2 YSYEKL. CDR3 in amino acids: CASSQFGLADSPLHF. The CDR3 DNA is TGCGCCAGCAGCCAATTTGGACTTGCAGATTCACCCCTCCACTTT.

The gene calls are TRBV2 and TRBJ1-1, with a tentative D call TRBD1 (6 bases). The CDR3 totals 12 residues. Germline CDR1 and CDR2: SNHLY and FYNNEI. The V and J ends lost 7 bases and 5 bases respectively, with 11 bases between them. The CDR3: CASIARGTEAFF. CDR3 sequence (DNA): TGTGCCAGCATCGCCAGGGGAACTGAAGCTTTCTTT. The full variable domain, rest sourced from reference TRBV2 and TRBJ1-1, is EPEVTQTPSHQVTQMGQEVILRCVPISNHLYFYWYRQILGQKVEFLVSFYNNEISEKSEIFDDQFSVERPDGSNFTLKIRSTKLEDSAMYFCASIARGTEAFFGQGTRLTVV.